This entry is about one T cell receptor beta chain. Its target antigen remains unknown. Qualities for individual bases were not recorded, and no much larger clone is one base off. One collaborating source in Seattle enrolled patients during active infection and followed them longitudinally through the course of disease. Collaborating institutions collected whole blood in K2EDTA tubes following their own protocols. Collaborator samples were shipped for TCRbeta analysis as frozen whole blood, isolated PBMCs, or DNA extracted from either sample type. TCRbeta CDR3 regions were amplified from genomic DNA using the immunoSEQ Assay, a bias-controlled multiplex PCR. In the original analysis: Within the assay, amplification of reference gene primers was used to estimate how many nucleated cells each sample contained. To quantify the absolute abundance of each unique TCRbeta CDR3 rearrangement, sequence reads were collapsed and filtered. For each sample, productive Simpson clonality was calculated by taking the square root of Simpson's diversity index across productive rearrangements. Drawn from immuneACCESS, this table holds only the in-frame rearrangements with V and J called that TCRdb kept. Clones are partly lost; checked studies trace under half to an unresolved V gene and leave the rest unexplained. V and J calls and clone size follow that table, whereas D and trimming were derived from the DNA. A total of 410,000 or so clones appear in this sample, 89% of them only once. The top ten hold 1.5% to 1.9% of the sample.

These data originate in a study of blood T cell repertoires in COVID-19 (dated by TCRdb to 2020 to 2022). Context from the whole study: Samples from collaborators originated in the United States, Italy and Spain and spanned both the acute and convalescent phases of COVID-19. The material from the prospective study consisted of cDNA or gDNA derived from T cells, B-cell-depleted T cells, or PBMCs. Deeply sampled blood TCRbeta repertoires from subjects exposed to, actively infected with, or recovered from COVID-19 were included in the dataset. The repertoires were released in a freely available public database intended as a resource for research on the immune response to SARS-CoV-2. Samples came from the ongoing ImmuneRACE study (first 160 participants) plus 1,254 subjects from 6 global collaborators. A de-identified subject ID, COVID-19 status, age in years and sex were almost always included in the sample metadata. Where available, HLA class I and class II types were taken from metadata supplied by the sample provider and were not determined by assay-based typing. On the study overall, not on this receptor specifically: The amount of clinical and demographic metadata varied by source and participant and was provided uncurated.

The germline V gene yields MDHEN for CDR1 and SYDVKM for CDR2. Counted from cysteine to phenylalanine, this CDR3 has 14 amino acids. Kept here is only the CDR3 DNA, which spans 42 bases and is read in frame from base 1. V lost 4 bases and J lost 1 base; the stretch between them is 8 bases long. This TCR was sampled from a woman in her thirties or forties with COVID-19, enrolled during active disease. Sequenced: peripheral blood. The V and J segments used are TRBV28 and TRBJ2-1; TRBD2 could be the D gene, as 5 bases match. The nucleotides read TGTGCCAGCAGTTCCCCGGGGTCCTACAATGAGCAGTTCTTC. Translated, this gives CASSSPGSYNEQFF.